One TCR beta chain is described in this entry. The study ran its PCR with 60 Vbeta and 13 Jbeta primers. The repertoire was sequenced with immunoSEQ multiplex PCR; TCRdb's copy has only in-frame clones and lacks some. The sample contains 120,000 to 150,000 clones, under 80% of which appear only once. Trimming took 0 bases from V and 2 from J, leaving 7 bases between them. The germline V gene has CDR1 MNHEY and CDR2 SVGAGI. The CDR3 covers 14 residues. The data belong to a study of cytomegalovirus exposure and HLA in healthy donors. The sequence was obtained from a male donor in good health and CMV-seronegative. Sequencing was carried out using PBMCs. V usage is TRBV6-5 and J usage is TRBJ2-5; D is perhaps TRBD2 (5 bases). CDR3 bases: TGTGCCAGCAGTTACTCGTGGACTCAAGAGACCCAGTACTTC. Translated, it gives CASSYSWTQETQYF.